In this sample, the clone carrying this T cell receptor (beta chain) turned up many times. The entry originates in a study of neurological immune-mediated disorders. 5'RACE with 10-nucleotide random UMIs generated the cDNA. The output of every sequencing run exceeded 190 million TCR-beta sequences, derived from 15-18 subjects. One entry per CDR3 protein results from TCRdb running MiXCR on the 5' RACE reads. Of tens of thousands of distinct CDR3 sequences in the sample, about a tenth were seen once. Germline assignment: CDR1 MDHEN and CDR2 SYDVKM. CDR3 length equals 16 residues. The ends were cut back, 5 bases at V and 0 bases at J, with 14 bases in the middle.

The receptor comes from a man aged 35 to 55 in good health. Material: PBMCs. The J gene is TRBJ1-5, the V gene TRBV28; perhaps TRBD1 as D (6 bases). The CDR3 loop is CASSAWIGGSNQPQHF. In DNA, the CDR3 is TGTGCCAGCAGTGCTTGGATAGGGGGTAGCAATCAGCCCCAGCATTTT.